The 17 T cell receptor beta chains below were found in one sample sequenced in a study of T cells after yellow fever vaccination. TCRdb fed the 5' RACE reads into MiXCR, producing one record per CDR3 protein. The sample holds about 240,000 distinct CDR3 sequences, less than 9% seen once. Sequencing was performed on CD4+ T cells sorted from PBMCs, taken 15 days after the yellow fever booster vaccination. The receptors shown here come from a man aged 30 to 45 who received the YFV17D yellow fever vaccine.

This clonotype was counted only a few times. V and J are TRBV20-1 and TRBJ2-1, with D tentatively TRBD1 or TRBD2 (5 bases each). V gave up 6 bases and J gave up 11 bases, with 23 bases separating them. CDR1 and CDR2 (germline): DFQATT, SNEGSKA (reference sequence). The CDR3 loop spans 14 amino acids. CDR3 sequence: CSAVSRDQGDKQFF. The CDR3 coding sequence is TGCAGTGCCGTTAGTCGAGATCAGGGAGACAAGCAGTTCTTC.

This clonotype was detected many times. The rearrangement joins TRBV4-3 to TRBJ2-3; 8 bases match TRBD2. V lost 4 bases and J lost 1; bases outside the gene matches: 7. This CDR3 has 16 amino acids. CDR1 is LGHNA, CDR2 YSLEER, per germline. In nucleotides, the CDR3 is TGCGCCAGCAGCCTCGGGGTAGCGGGGCGCACAGATACGCAGTATTTT. This codes for CASSLGVAGRTDTQYF.

The V gene is TRBV6-5, the J gene TRBJ2-5; D is ambiguous. V was clipped by 3 bases and J by 0 bases, with 8 bases between them. CDR3 length: 14 residues. Germline lookup yields CDR1 MNHEY and CDR2 SVGAGI. CDR3 bases: TGTGCCAGCAGTTATCAGGCTAACCAAGAGACCCAGTACTTC. This gives the protein CASSYQANQETQYF.

This clonotype appeared a few times. The chain combines TRBV7-9 with TRBJ1-2, with unresolved D. V lost 1 base and J 3 bases, leaving 12 bases between the germline ends. The CDR3 spans 15 residues. The germline CDR1 and CDR2 sequences are SEHNR and FQNEAQ (reference sequence). The CDR3 here is CASSLDAKAHYGYTF. The CDR3 region has the DNA TGTGCCAGCAGCTTAGATGCCAAAGCGCACTATGGCTACACCTTC.

The V call is TRBV7-9, the J call TRBJ1-4; 8 bases are shared with TRBD1. J gave up 7 bases and V 5 bases, and 9 bases lay outside the gene matches. The CDR3 spans 15 residues. Looked up from germline, CDR1 is SEHNR and CDR2 is FQNEAQ (reference sequence). The CDR3 spells CASSRDRGQGEKLFF. The CDR3 region has the DNA TGTGCCAGCAGCCGCGACAGGGGTCAGGGTGAAAAACTGTTTTTT.

This clonotype was observed many times. The chain uses TRBV7-2 and TRBJ2-1; 8 positions agree with TRBD1. With 5 bases clipped from V and 3 bases from J, the junction kept 9 bases outside the gene matches. Germline loops: CDR1 SGHTA, CDR2 FQGNSA. The CDR3 has 16 residues. DNA for the CDR3: TGTGCCAGCAGCCGTCTCGCAGGGGGCAACTACAATGAGCAGTTCTTC. This encodes CASSRLAGGNYNEQFF.

The V call is TRBV24-1, the J call TRBJ1-1; the D gene is possibly TRBD1 (6 bases). CDR1 is KGHDR and CDR2 is SFDVKD in the germline V gene. Trimming shortened V by 5 bases and J by 11 bases, and 17 bases separated the two germline ends. The CDR3 consists of 13 residues. The CDR3, as DNA: TGTGCCACCAGTGCTGGACCGGGGGGCGCGGCTTTCTTT. Translated: CATSAGPGGAAFF.

This clonotype came up many times. The chain uses TRBV7-2 and TRBJ2-3; D remains unclear. The CDR3 length is 13 residues. V shed 0 bases and J shed 2 bases, with 3 bases lying between them. Germline V lookup: CDR1 SGHTA, CDR2 FQGNSA. Here the CDR3 DNA reads TGTGCCAGCAGCTTAGCAAACACAGATACGCAGTATTTT. Protein sequence: CASSLANTDTQYF.

This clonotype was seen repeatedly, ten times or more. The CDR3 protein is CASSLAFTDYGYTF. DNA of the CDR3: TGCGCCAGCAGCTTGGCGTTTACGGACTATGGCTACACCTTC. This rearrangement joins TRBV5-1 to TRBJ1-2, with D unclear. The CDR3 is 14 amino acids. The V end was cut by 0 bases, the J end by 3 bases, with 9 bases between. CDR1 is SGHRS and CDR2 is YFSETQ in the germline V gene. The variable domain in full, with the rest retrieved from reference TRBV5-1 and TRBJ1-2, is KAGVTQTPRYLIKTRGQQVTLSCSPISGHRSVSWYQQTPGQGLQFLFEYFSETQRNKGNFPGRFSGRQFSNSRSEMNVSTLELGDSALYLCASSLAFTDYGYTFGSGTRLTVV.

This clonotype was counted ten times or more. V and J are TRBV7-2 and TRBJ2-7, with D perhaps TRBD1 or TRBD2 (5 bases each). CDR3 size: 15 residues. V lost 7 bases and J 2 bases, leaving 18 bases between the germline ends. Germline CDR1 is SGHTA and CDR2 is FQGNSA. CDR3 residues: CASNFGTHHTYEQYF. CDR3 bases: TGTGCCAGCAACTTCGGGACGCATCACACCTACGAGCAGTACTTC.

With regard to this clonotype: This likely comes from a read error, as the CDR3 has no conserved phenylalanine or tryptophan at its end. This chain links TRBV10-3 with TRBJ2-1, with 7 nucleotides matching TRBD2. V was clipped by 0 bases and J by 8 bases; unmatched bases: 13. Germline loops: CDR1 ENHRY, CDR2 SYGVKD. The CDR3 length is 17 residues. For the CDR3, the DNA is TGTGCCATCAGTGAGTCTTTACGGGGCGGGGGTTTCGATGAGCAGTTCATC. Protein sequence: CAISESLRGGGFDEQFI.

The table lists this clonotype with many counts. The chain recombines TRBV6-1 with TRBJ2-1; maybe TRBD2 (6 bases). V gave up 7 bases and J gave up 5 bases, with 12 bases separating them. CDR1 and CDR2 (germline): MNHNS, SASEGT. The CDR3 is 13 residues long. CDR3 sequence: CASTKAGNNEQFF. As DNA, the CDR3 is TGTGCCAGCACCAAAGCGGGTAACAATGAGCAGTTCTTC.

Many counts were recorded for this clonotype. This chain links TRBV6-5 with TRBJ2-2; D might be TRBD2 (6 bases). CDR1 MNHEY and CDR2 SVGAGI come from the germline V gene. V was cut by 4 bases and J by 8 bases, with 17 bases left in between. The CDR3 has 15 amino acids. CDR3 DNA: TGTGCCAGCAGTTCCTCCCGACTAGTTTCTGGGGAGCTGTTTTTT. It codes for CASSSSRLVSGELFF.

In this sample, this clonotype turned up a few times. The CDR3 DNA follows: TGTGCCTCTGGGCCACCACTTCACACAGATACGCAGTATTTT. It yields the protein CASGPPLHTDTQYF. The chain links TRBV28 to TRBJ2-3; no clear D. V lost 11 bases to trimming and J lost 2 bases, with 17 bases between them. This CDR3 is built from 14 residues. Germline values: CDR1 MDHEN, CDR2 SYDVKM.

The CDR3 protein is CASSLRREDGAFF. In nucleotides, the CDR3 is TGCGCCAGCAGCTTGCGTAGGGAAGATGGGGCTTTCTTT. The rearrangement links TRBV5-1 to TRBJ1-1; D is unresolved. Germline V gene sequence: CDR1 SGHRS, CDR2 YFSETQ. V was cut by 1 base and J by 11 bases, with 15 bases left in between. This CDR3 contains 13 residues.

This clonotype came up many times. The chain combines TRBV4-3 with TRBJ2-3; TRBD2 might be the D (6 bases). Trimming took off 1 base at V and 0 bases at J, with 14 bases between the two ends. This CDR3 region has 17 residues. CDR1 LGHNA and CDR2 YSLEER come from the germline V gene. The CDR3: CASSQAPLASSTDTQYF. Written as DNA, the CDR3 is TGCGCCAGCAGCCAAGCACCTCTAGCGTCTAGCACAGATACGCAGTATTTT.

At least ten counts were recorded for this clonotype. V and J are TRBV29-1 and TRBJ2-2; D ambiguous. Germline CDR1 SQVTM, CDR2 ANQGSEA. The CDR3 length is 14 residues. V was pared by 4 bases and J by 5 bases, with 14 bases between. In DNA form, the CDR3 reads TGCAGCGTTGGGACCGGGCCGAGGACCGGGGAGCTGTTTTTT. Its translation is CSVGTGPRTGELFF.